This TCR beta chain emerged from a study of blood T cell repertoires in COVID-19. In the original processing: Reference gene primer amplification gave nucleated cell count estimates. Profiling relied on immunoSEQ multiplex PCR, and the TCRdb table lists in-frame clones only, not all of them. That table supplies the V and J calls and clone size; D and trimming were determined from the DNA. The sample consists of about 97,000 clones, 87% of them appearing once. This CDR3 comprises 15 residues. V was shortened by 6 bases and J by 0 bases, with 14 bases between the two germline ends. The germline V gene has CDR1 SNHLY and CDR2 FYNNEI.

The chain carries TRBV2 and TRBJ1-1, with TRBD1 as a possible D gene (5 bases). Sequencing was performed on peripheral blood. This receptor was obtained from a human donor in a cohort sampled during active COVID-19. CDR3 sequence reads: CASSVGTLLNTEAFF. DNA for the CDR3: TGTGCCAGCAGCGTGGGGACTCTCCTGAACACTGAAGCTTTCTTT.